A selection of T cell receptor beta chains follows, all from one sample in a study of CD8 T cell repertoires and HIV-1 epitope variants. Clones were sequenced by immunoSEQ multiplex PCR, and TCRdb holds only the in-frame ones, with some missing. The sample records some 87,000 clones, around 75% being singletons. The sequencing sample was made of uncultured baseline CD8+ T cells from peripheral blood mononuclear cells (PBMCs). These TCRs come from a male donor with HIV. Each CDR3 is given with its conserved first and last residue. The D gene is left open where the match is weak.

d_call	v_call	j_call	cdr3_aa
.	TRBV2	TRBJ1-2	CASSSTLYSNYGYTF
.	TRBV5-1	TRBJ1-4	CASSLGATGNEKLFF
.	TRBV11-2	TRBJ2-7	CASSLQHTMGFYEQYF
.	TRBV4-1	TRBJ1-1	CASSSLFFGQNTEAFF
.	TRBV6-1	TRBJ1-5	CASMRVRDSNQPQHF
.	TRBV7-8	TRBJ2-7	CASSLPGDLSYEQYF
TRBD1	TRBV18	TRBJ2-7	CASSPLTGGGEQYF
.	TRBV23-1	TRBJ2-1	CARRDMSNEQFF
.	TRBV6-6	TRBJ1-5	CASSYVRESQPQHF
TRBD2	TRBV5-1	TRBJ2-1	CASSLSGGSVRNEQFF
TRBD1	TRBV4-1	TRBJ1-2	CASSQGDRGNYGYTF
.	TRBV5-6	TRBJ2-2	CASSLPGLSGELFF
TRBD1	TRBV27	TRBJ1-1	CASSFRGTGRGTEAFF
.	TRBV6-1	TRBJ1-1	CASSELQENTEAFF
TRBD2	TRBV9	TRBJ2-3	CASSFSGSSPQNTQYF
.	TRBV30	TRBJ2-7	CAWSVGTYEQYF
.	TRBV29-1	TRBJ2-5	CSVETQGETQYF
TRBD1	TRBV18	TRBJ2-2	CASSPLIIPGQGNTGELFF
.	TRBV29-1	TRBJ2-3	CSVERSASTDTQYF
.	TRBV5-1	TRBJ2-1	CASSLTGWLIFF
.	TRBV2	TRBJ1-1	CASSEVIGGNTEAFF
.	TRBV27	TRBJ2-2	CASSDRLNTGELFF
TRBD1	TRBV6-4	TRBJ2-7	CASSDDSGGIKYEQYF
.	TRBV5-1	TRBJ1-1	CASSSHLNTEAFF
.	TRBV30	TRBJ1-2	CAWRRVGEEGYTF
.	TRBV10-2	TRBJ2-2	CASRVDRNTGELFF
.	TRBV28	TRBJ1-6	CASSLSPDSDSPLHF
.	TRBV27	TRBJ1-2	CASKEGSTNYGYTF
TRBD1	TRBV18	TRBJ2-7	CASSPGGQGYEQYF
TRBD2	TRBV18	TRBJ2-7	CASSPPLAGVGEQYF
TRBD1	TRBV6-4	TRBJ2-7	CASSPDRGREQYF